This is a list of T cell receptor beta chains from one sample in a study of blood T cell repertoires in COVID-19. This table comes from immunoSEQ multiplex PCR, and its TCRdb copy is limited to in-frame clones, with some not included. The table records about 190,000 clones, 78% of them present only once. Sequencing input: peripheral blood. These receptors originate from a woman aged 80 or over with active or convalescent COVID-19. CDR3s include the opening cysteine and the closing phenylalanine or tryptophan. A D gene is named only where the DNA matches it firmly. Not all rows give a size; the values are once, few, many and, for expanded clones, a class.

clone size,D gene,J gene,V gene,CDR3 length,CDR3 protein,CDR3 DNA
few,TRBD1,TRBJ1-2,TRBV19,15,CASSTPGQGHYGYTF,TGTGCCAGTAGTACTCCGGGACAGGGCCACTATGGCTACACCTTC
.,.,TRBJ1-2,TRBV15,16,CATSRDWVSGEGGYTF,TGTGCCACCAGCAGAGATTGGGTTTCGGGTGAAGGTGGCTACACCTTC
once,.,TRBJ1-1,TRBV28,12,CASRNRPGYAFF,TGTGCCAGCAGGAACAGACCAGGGTATGCTTTCTTT
.,TRBD1,TRBJ1-1,TRBV12-3/TRBV12-4,13,CASSDTGAAEAFF,TGTGCCAGCAGTGACACAGGGGCGGCTGAAGCTTTCTTT
.,TRBD2,TRBJ2-5,TRBV28,15,CASSLGGRGAETQYF,TGTGCCAGCAGTTTGGGAGGGAGGGGAGCGGAGACCCAGTACTTC
.,.,TRBJ2-6,TRBV24-1,13,CASGYSGANVLTF,TGTGCCAGCGGGTACTCTGGGGCCAACGTCCTGACTTTC
.,.,TRBJ2-2,TRBV3-1/TRBV3-2,13,CASSSDEVGELFF,TGTGCCAGCAGTTCAGATGAGGTCGGGGAGCTGTTTTTT
.,TRBD1,TRBJ1-6,TRBV10-3,15,CAIKRGQGDNSPLHF,TGTGCCATCAAAAGGGGGCAAGGTGATAATTCACCCCTCCACTTT
once,TRBD2,TRBJ2-5,TRBV5-6,16,CASSLTTSGGQETQYF,TGTGCCAGCAGCTTGACGACTAGCGGGGGCCAAGAGACCCAGTACTTC
.,.,TRBJ2-2,TRBV19,12,CASSITAGELFF,TGTGCCAGTAGTATAACGGCCGGGGAGCTGTTTTTT
few,TRBD1,TRBJ1-2,TRBV14,20,CASSQDILGFFGTGDDGYTF,TGTGCCAGCAGCCAAGATATCCTAGGATTCTTCGGGACAGGGGACGATGGCTACACCTTC
.,.,TRBJ1-2,TRBV4-1,16,CASSQDQGWGHYGYTF,TGCGCCAGCAGCCAAGATCAGGGGTGGGGACACTATGGCTACACCTTC
.,.,TRBJ2-7,TRBV18,12,CASSPAGNEQYF,TGTGCCAGCTCACCAGCAGGGAATGAGCAGTACTTC
.,.,TRBJ1-4,TRBV29-1,15,CSVEDRWGGREKLFF,TGCAGCGTTGAAGATCGGTGGGGCGGTCGGGAAAAACTGTTTTTT
.,TRBD1,TRBJ1-3,TRBV9,16,CASSVGTGGSGNTIYF,TGTGCCAGCAGCGTAGGGACAGGGGGCTCTGGAAACACCATATATTTT
.,TRBD1,TRBJ1-4,TRBV5-1,16,CASSFMRQGASEKLFF,TGCGCCAGCAGCTTTATGCGGCAGGGGGCAAGTGAAAAACTGTTTTTT
.,.,TRBJ1-2,TRBV24-1,13,CATSDATDWSYTF,TGTGCCACCAGTGATGCTACCGACTGGAGCTACACCTTC
.,.,TRBJ2-7,TRBV10-3,14,CAISGEHLGYEQYF,TGTGCCATCAGTGGTGAACATCTAGGATACGAGCAGTACTTC
few,TRBD1,TRBJ2-1,TRBV5-1,15,CASSLRQGAGNEQFF,TGCGCCAGCAGCTTGAGACAGGGGGCTGGCAATGAGCAGTTCTTC
few,.,TRBJ2-5,TRBV12-3/TRBV12-4,13,CASSIQGRETQYF,TGTGCCAGCAGTATACAGGGTAGAGAGACCCAGTACTTC
.,TRBD1,TRBJ1-1,TRBV5-5,16,CASTPTRQGMNTEAFF,TGTGCCAGCACACCCACCCGACAGGGAATGAACACTGAAGCTTTCTTT
once,TRBD1,TRBJ1-2,TRBV4-1,15,CASSQVIGDRDGYTF,TGCGCCAGCAGCCAAGTTATTGGGGACAGGGATGGCTACACCTTC
few,TRBD1,TRBJ2-5,TRBV28,14,CASSAQGAWETQYF,TGTGCCAGCAGTGCACAGGGGGCGTGGGAGACCCAGTACTTC
.,.,TRBJ1-2,TRBV14,13,CASSLDRNSGYTF,TGTGCCAGCAGCCTGGACAGAAACTCTGGCTACACCTTC